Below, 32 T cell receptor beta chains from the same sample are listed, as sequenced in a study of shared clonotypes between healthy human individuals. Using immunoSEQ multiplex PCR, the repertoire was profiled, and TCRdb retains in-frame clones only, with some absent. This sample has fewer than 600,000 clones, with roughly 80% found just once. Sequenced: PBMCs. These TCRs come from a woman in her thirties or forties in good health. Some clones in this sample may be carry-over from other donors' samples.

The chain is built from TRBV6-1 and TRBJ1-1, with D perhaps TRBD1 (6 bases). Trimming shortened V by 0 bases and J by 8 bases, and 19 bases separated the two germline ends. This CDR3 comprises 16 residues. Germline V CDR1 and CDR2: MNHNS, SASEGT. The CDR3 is CASSEAHARVGGEAFF. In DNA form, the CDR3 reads TGTGCCAGCAGTGAAGCCCACGCACGTGTGGGGGGCGAAGCTTTCTTT.

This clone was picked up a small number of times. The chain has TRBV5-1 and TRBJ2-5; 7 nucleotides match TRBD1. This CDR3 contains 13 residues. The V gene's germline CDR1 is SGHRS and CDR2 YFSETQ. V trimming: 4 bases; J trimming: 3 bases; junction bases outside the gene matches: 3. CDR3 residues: CASSGTVKETQYF. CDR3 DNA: TGCGCCAGCAGCGGGACAGTCAAAGAGACCCAGTACTTC.

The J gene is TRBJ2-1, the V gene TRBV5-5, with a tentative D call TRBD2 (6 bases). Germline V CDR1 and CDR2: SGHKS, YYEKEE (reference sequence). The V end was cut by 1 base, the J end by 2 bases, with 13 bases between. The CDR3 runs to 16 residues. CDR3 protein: CASSLLGGLAYNEQFF. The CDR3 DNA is TGTGCCAGCAGCTTGTTGGGAGGCTTGGCCTACAATGAGCAGTTCTTC.

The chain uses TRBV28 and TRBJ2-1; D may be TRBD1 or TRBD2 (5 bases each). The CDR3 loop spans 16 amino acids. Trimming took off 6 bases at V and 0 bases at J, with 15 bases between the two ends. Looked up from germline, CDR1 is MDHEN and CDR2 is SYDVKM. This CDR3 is CASSKGTGSSYNEQFF. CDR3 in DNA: TGTGCCAGCAGCAAAGGGACGGGGAGCTCCTACAATGAGCAGTTCTTC.

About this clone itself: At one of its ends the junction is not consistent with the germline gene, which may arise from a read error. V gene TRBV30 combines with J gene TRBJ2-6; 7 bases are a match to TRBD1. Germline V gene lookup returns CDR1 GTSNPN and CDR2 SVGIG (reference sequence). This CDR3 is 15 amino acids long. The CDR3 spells CAWGTDLSGANVPTF. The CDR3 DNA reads TGTGCCTGGGGGACAGACCTCTCTGGGGCCAACGTCCCGACTTTC.

The CDR3 sequence is CASSSVGGETQYF. CDR3 DNA: TGTGCCAGCAGCTCTGTGGGGGGAGAGACCCAGTACTTC. The J gene is TRBJ2-5, the V gene TRBV7-9; D might be TRBD2 (6 bases). This CDR3 contains 13 residues. Trimming pared 4 bases from V and 4 bases from J, leaving 10 bases between. CDR1 is SEHNR, CDR2 FQNEAQ, per germline (reference sequence).

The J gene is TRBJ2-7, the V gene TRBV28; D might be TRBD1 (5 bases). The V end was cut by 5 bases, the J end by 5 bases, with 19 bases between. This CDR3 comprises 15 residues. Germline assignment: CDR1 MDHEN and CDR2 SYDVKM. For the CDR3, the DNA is TGTGCCAGCAGTATTCACCAGACAGCGCGGAACGAGCAGTACTTC. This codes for CASSIHQTARNEQYF.

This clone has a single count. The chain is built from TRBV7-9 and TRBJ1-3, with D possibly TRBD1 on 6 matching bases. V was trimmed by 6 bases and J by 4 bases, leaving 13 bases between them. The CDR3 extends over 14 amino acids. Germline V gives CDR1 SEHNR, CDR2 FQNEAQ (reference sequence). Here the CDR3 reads CASRLGQHGNTIYF. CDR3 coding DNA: TGTGCCAGCAGACTTGGACAGCACGGAAACACCATATATTTT.

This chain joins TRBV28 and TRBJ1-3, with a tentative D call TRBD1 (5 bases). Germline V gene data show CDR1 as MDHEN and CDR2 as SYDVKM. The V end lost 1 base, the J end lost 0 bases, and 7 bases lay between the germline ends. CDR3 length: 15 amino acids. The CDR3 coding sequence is TGTGCCAGCAGTTTATTCGGGGGCTCTGGAAACACCATATATTTT. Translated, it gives CASSLFGGSGNTIYF.

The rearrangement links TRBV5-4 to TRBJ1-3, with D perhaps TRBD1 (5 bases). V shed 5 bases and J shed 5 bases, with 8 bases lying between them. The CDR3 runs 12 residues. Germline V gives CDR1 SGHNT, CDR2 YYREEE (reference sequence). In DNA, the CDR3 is TGTGCCAGCAGTACGGACAGAAACACCATATATTTT. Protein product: CASSTDRNTIYF.

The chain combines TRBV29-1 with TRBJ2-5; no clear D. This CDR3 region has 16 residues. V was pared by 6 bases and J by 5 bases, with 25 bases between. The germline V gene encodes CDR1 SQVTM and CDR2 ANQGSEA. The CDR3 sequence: CSVGRGFDTGRETQYF. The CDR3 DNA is TGCAGCGTCGGAAGAGGCTTCGACACTGGGCGGGAGACCCAGTACTTC.

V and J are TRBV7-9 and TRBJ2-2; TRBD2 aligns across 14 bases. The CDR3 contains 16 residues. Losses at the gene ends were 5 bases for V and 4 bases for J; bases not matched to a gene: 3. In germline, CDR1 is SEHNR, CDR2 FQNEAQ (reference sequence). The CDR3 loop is CASSAGLAGVTGELFF. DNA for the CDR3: TGTGCCAGCAGCGCGGGACTAGCGGGAGTCACCGGGGAGCTGTTTTTT. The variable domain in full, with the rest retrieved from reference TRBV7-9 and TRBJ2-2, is DTGVSQNPRHKITKRGQNVTFRCDPISEHNRLYWYRQTLGQGPEFLTYFQNEAQLEKSRLLSDRFSAERPKGSFSTLEIQRTEQGDSAMYLCASSAGLAGVTGELFFGEGSRLTVL.

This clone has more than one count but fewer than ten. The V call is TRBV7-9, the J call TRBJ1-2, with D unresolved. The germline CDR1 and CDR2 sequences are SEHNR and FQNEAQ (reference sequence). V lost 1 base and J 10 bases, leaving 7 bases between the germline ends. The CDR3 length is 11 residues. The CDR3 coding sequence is TGTGCCAGCAGCTTAGAAGGTCCCTACACCTTC. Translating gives CASSLEGPYTF.

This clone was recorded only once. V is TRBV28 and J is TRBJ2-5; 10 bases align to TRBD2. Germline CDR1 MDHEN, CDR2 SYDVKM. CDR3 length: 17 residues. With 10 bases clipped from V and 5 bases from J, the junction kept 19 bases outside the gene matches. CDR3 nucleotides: TGTGCCAACCGAGAGAACATAGCGGGAGGCCAGGTGGAGACCCAGTACTTC. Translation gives CANRENIAGGQVETQYF.

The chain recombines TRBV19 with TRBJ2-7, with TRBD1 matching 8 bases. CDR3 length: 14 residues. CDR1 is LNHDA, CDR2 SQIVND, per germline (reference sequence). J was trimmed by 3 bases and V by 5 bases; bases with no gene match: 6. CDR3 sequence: CASSPGQGDYEQYF. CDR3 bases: TGTGCCAGTAGTCCAGGACAGGGTGACTACGAGCAGTACTTC.

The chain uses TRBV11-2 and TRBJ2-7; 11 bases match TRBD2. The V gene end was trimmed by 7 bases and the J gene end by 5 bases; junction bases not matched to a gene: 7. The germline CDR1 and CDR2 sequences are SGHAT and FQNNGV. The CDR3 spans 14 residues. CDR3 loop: CASTQLAGADEQYF. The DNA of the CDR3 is TGTGCCAGCACCCAACTAGCGGGAGCCGACGAGCAGTACTTC.

This CDR3 is CASSEGQGRSADTQYF. As DNA, the CDR3 is TGTGCCAGCAGTGAAGGGCAGGGTAGGAGTGCAGATACGCAGTATTTT. The V gene is TRBV2, the J gene TRBJ2-3; possible D gene TRBD1, 5 bases. The CDR3 covers 16 residues. Trimming cost V 1 base and J 4 bases, with 15 bases left between them. The germline V gene has CDR1 SNHLY and CDR2 FYNNEI.

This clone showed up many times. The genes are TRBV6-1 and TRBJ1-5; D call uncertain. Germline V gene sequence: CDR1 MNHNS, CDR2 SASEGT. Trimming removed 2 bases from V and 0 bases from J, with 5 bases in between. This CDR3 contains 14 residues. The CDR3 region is CASSEQDSNQPQHF. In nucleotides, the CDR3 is TGTGCCAGCAGTGAACAGGATAGCAATCAGCCCCAGCATTTT.

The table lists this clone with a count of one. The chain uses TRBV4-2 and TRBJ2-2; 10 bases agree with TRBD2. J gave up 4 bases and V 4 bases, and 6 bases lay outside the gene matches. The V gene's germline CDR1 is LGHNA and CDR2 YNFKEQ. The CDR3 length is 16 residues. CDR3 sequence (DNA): TGTGCCAGCAGCCGCCTAGCGGGAGACACCACCGGGGAGCTGTTTTTT. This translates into CASSRLAGDTTGELFF.

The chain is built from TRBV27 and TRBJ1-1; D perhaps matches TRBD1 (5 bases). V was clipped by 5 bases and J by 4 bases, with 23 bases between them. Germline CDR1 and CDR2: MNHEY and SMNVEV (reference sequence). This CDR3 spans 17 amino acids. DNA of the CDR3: TGTGCCAGCAGTCCTATGGGGATACGGGGCGCAGGCACTGAAGCTTTCTTT. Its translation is CASSPMGIRGAGTEAFF.

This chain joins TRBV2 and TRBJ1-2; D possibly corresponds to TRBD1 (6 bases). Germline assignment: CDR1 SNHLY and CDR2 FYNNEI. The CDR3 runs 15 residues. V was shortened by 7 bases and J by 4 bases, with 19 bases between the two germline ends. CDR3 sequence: CASTEVAGAGYGYTF. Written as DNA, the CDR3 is TGTGCCAGCACCGAGGTGGCAGGGGCGGGCTATGGCTACACCTTC.

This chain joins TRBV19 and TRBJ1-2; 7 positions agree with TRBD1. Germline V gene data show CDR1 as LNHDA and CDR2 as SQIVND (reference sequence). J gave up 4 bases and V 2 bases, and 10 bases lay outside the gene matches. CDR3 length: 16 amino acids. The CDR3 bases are TGTGCCAGTAGTATAAGGGGGCAGGCGAACCTCTATGGCTACACCTTC. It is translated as CASSIRGQANLYGYTF.

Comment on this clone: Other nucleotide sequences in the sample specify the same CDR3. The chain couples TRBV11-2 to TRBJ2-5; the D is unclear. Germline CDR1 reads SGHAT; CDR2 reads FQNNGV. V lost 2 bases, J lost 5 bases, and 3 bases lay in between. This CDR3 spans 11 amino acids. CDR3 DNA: TGTGCCAGCAGCTTATCTGAGACCCAGTACTTC. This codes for CASSLSETQYF.

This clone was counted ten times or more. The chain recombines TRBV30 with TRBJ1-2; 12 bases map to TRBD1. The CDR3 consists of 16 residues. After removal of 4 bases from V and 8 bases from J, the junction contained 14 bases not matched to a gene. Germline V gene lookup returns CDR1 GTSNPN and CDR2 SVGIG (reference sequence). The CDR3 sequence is CAWNFLRDRGRRGYTF. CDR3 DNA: TGTGCCTGGAACTTTCTCCGGGACAGGGGGCGCCGAGGCTACACCTTC.

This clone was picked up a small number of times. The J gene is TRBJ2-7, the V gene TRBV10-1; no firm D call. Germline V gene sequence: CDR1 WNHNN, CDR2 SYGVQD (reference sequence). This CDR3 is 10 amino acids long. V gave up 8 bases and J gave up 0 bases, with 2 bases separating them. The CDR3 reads CASLSYEQYF. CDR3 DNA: TGCGCCAGCCTCTCCTACGAGCAGTACTTC.

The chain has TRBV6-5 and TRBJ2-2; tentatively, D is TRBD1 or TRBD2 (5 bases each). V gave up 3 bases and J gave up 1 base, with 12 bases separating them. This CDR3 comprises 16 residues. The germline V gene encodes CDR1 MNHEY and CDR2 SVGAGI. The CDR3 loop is CASSYIAGRNTGELFF. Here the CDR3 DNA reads TGTGCCAGCAGTTATATAGCAGGGAGGAACACCGGGGAGCTGTTTTTT.

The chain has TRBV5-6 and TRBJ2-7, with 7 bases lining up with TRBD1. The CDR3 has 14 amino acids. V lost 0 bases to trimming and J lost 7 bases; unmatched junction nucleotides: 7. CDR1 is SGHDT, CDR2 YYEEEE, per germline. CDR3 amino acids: CASSLVEGADEQYF. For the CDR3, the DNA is TGTGCCAGCAGCTTGGTAGAGGGGGCGGATGAGCAGTACTTC.

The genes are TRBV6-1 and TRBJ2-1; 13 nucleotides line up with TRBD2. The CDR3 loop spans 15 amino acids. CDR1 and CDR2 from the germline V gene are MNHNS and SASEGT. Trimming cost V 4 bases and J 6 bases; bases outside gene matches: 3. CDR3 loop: CASSAGTSGTNEQFF. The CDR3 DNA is TGTGCCAGCAGTGCCGGGACTAGCGGGACCAATGAGCAGTTCTTC.

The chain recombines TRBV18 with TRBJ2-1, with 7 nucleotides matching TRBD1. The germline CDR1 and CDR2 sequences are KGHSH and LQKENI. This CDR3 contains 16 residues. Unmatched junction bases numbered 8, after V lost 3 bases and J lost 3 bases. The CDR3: CASSPKGAPFYNEQFF. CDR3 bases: TGTGCCAGCTCACCTAAGGGGGCACCATTCTACAATGAGCAGTTCTTC. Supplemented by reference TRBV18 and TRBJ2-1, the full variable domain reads NAGVMQNPRHLVRRRGQEARLRCSPMKGHSHVYWYRQLPEEGLKFMVYLQKENIIDESGMPKERFSAEFPKEGPSILRIQQVVRGDSAAYFCASSPKGAPFYNEQFFGPGTRLTVL.

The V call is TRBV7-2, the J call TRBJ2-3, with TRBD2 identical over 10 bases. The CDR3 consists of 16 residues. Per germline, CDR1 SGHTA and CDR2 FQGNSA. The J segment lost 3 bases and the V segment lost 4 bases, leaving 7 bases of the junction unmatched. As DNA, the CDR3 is TGTGCCAGCAGCTCCTTAGCGGGAGGAGTGACAGATACGCAGTATTTT. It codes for CASSSLAGGVTDTQYF.

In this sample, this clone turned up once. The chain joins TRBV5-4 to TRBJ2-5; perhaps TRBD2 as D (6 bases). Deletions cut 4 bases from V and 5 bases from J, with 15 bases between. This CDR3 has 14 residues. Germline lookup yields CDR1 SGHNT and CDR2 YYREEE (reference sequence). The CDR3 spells CASSGDWGWETQYF. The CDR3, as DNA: TGTGCCAGCAGCGGGGACTGGGGGTGGGAGACCCAGTACTTC.

The chain's CDR3 is CASSQVSDTQYF. The CDR3 nucleotides read TGTGCCAGCAGCCAAGTTTCAGATACGCAGTATTTT. The chain uses TRBV4-2 and TRBJ2-3; no firm D call. The CDR3 is 12 amino acids. The V end lost 1 base, the J end lost 4 bases, and 3 bases lay between the germline ends. CDR1 and CDR2 from the germline V gene are LGHNA and YNFKEQ.